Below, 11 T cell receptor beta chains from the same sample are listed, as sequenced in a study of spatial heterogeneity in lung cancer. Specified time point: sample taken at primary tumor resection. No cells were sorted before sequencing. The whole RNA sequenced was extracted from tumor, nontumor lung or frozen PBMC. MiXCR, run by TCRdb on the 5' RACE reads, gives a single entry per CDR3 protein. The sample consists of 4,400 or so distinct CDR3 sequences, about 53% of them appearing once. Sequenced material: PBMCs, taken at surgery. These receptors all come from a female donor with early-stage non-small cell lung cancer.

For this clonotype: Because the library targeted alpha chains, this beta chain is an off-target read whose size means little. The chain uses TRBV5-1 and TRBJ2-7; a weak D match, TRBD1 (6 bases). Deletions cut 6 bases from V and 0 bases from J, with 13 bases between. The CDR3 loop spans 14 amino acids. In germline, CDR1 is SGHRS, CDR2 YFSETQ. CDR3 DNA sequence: TGCGCCAGCACCCGGGACACTAACTCCTACGAGCAGTACTTC. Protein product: CASTRDTNSYEQYF.

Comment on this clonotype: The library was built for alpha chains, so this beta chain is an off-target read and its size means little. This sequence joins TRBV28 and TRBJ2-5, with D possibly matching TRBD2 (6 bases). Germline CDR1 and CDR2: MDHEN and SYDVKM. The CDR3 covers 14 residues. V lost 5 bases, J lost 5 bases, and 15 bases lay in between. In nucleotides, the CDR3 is TGTGCCAGCAGTACCCCCCCGGGGGTCGAGACCCAGTACTTC. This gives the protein CASSTPPGVETQYF.

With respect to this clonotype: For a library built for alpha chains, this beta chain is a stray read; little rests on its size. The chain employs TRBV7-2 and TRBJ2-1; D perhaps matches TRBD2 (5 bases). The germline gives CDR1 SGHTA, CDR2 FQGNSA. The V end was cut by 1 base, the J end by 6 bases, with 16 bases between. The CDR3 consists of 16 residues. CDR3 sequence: CASSLDRAGGFNEQFF. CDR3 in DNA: TGTGCCAGCAGCTTAGATAGGGCAGGAGGATTCAATGAGCAGTTCTTC.

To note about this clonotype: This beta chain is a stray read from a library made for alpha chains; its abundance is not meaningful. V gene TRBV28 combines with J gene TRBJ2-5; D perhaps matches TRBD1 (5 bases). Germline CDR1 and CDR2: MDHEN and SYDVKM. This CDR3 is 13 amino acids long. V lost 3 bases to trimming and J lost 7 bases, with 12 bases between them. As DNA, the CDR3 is TGTGCCAGCAGTTTCCTGGCCCAGGGGACCCAGTACTTC. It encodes CASSFLAQGTQYF. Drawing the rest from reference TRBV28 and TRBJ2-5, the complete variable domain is DVKVTQSSRYLVKRTGEKVFLECVQDMDHENMFWYRQDPGLGLRLIYFSYDVKMKEKGDIPEGYSVSREKKERFSLILESASTNQTSMYLCASSFLAQGTQYFGPGTRLLVL.

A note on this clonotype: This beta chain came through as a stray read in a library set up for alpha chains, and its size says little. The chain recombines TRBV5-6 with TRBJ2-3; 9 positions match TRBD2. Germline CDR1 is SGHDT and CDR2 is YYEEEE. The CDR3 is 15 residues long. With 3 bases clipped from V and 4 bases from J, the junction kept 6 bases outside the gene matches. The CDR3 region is CASSYLAGIADTQYF. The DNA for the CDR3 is TGTGCCAGCAGCTACCTAGCGGGAATCGCAGATACGCAGTATTTT.

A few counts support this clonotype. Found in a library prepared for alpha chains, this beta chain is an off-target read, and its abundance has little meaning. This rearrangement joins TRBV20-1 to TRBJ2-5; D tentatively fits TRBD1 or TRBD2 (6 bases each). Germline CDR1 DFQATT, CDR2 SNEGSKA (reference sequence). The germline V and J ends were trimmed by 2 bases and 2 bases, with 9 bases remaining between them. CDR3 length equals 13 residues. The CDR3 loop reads CSARKGGQETQYF. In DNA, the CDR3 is TGCAGTGCTAGAAAGGGGGGTCAAGAGACCCAGTACTTC.

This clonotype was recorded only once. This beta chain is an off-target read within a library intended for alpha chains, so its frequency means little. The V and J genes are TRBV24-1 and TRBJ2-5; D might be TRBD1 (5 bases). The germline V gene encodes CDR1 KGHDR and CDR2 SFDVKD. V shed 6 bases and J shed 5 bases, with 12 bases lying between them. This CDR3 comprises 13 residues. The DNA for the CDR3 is TGTGCCACCAGTCGGTGGCAGGGTGAGACCCAGTACTTC. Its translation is CATSRWQGETQYF.

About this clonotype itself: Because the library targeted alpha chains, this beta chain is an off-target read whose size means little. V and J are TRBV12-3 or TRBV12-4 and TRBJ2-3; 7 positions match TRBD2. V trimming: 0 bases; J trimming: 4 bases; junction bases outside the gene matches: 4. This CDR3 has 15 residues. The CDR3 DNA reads TGTGCCAGCAGTTTAGCGGGAGGGTCATCAGATACGCAGTATTTT. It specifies CASSLAGGSSDTQYF.

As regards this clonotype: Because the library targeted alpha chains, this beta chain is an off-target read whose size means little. In nucleotides, the CDR3 is TGTGCCAGCAGCATAGGACACCCCTACGAGCAGTACGTC. The encoded protein is CASSIGHPYEQYV. The chain carries TRBV7-2 and TRBJ2-7; TRBD1 might be the D (5 bases). The germline V and J ends were trimmed by 5 bases and 2 bases, with 10 bases remaining between them. Germline loops: CDR1 SGHTA, CDR2 FQGNSA. The CDR3 spans 13 residues.

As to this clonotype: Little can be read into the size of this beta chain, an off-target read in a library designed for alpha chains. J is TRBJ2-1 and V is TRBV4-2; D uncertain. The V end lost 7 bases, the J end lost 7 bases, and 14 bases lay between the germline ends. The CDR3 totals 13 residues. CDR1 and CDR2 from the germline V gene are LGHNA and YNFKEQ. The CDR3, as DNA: TGTGCCAGCACCGACCCGAGAGGAAATGAGCAGTTCTTC. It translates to CASTDPRGNEQFF.

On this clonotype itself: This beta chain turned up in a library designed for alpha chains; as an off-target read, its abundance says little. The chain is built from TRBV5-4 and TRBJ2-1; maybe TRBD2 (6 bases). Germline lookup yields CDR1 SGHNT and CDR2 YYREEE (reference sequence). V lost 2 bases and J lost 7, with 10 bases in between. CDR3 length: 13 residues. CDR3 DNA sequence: TGTGCCAGCAGCTTAAGGCTAGCGAATGAGCAGTTCTTC. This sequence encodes CASSLRLANEQFF.